The 14 T cell receptor beta chains below come from one sample, sequenced in a study of T cell repertoires in cytomegalovirus infection. TCRdb passed the reads through MiXCR, listing each CDR3 protein once. The profile covers about 310,000 distinct CDR3 sequences, with 9.6% appearing a single time and approximately 2.3% taken by the ten largest. The sample taken for sequencing was PBMCs. The receptors were sampled from a human donor in good health (CMV status not recorded). Some clones in this sample may be carry-over from other donors' samples.

The chain couples TRBV13 to TRBJ2-5; tentatively, D is TRBD2 (5 bases). CDR1 PRHDT and CDR2 FYEKMQ come from the germline V gene (reference sequence). The CDR3 consists of 13 residues. V lost 5 bases to trimming and J lost 2 bases, with 9 bases between them. The CDR3 DNA follows: TGTGCCAGCAGCGGCAGACTACAAGAGACCCAGTACTTC. This gives the protein CASSGRLQETQYF.

This clonotype was detected ten times or more. The junction shows a germline mismatch at one end, possibly a read error. V and J are TRBV7-2 and TRBJ2-7, with TRBD2 identical over 8 bases. This CDR3 is 12 amino acids long. Germline V CDR1 and CDR2: SGHTA, FQGNSA. CDR3 amino acids: CASSNPPSGYHF. The DNA of the CDR3 is TGTGCCAGCAGCAATCCTCCTAGCGGGTACCACTTC.

This clonotype has at least ten counts. This chain joins TRBV5-4 and TRBJ1-1; D possibly corresponds to TRBD1 (5 bases). Germline V gene sequence: CDR1 SGHNT, CDR2 YYREEE (reference sequence). This CDR3 is 17 amino acids long. Trimming pared 2 bases from V and 4 bases from J, leaving 21 bases between. The chain's CDR3 is CASSLAHETVQATEAFF. The CDR3 DNA reads as TGTGCCAGCAGCTTAGCCCACGAGACAGTGCAGGCCACTGAAGCTTTCTTT.

This clonotype has ten or more counts. J is TRBJ1-1 and V is TRBV28; perhaps TRBD1 as D (6 bases). Trimming cost V 4 bases and J 1 base, with 13 bases left between them. The CDR3 extends over 15 amino acids. The germline V gene has CDR1 MDHEN and CDR2 SYDVKM. The CDR3 DNA reads as TGTGCCAGCAGTTCGGGGGGGGCGACGAACACTGAAGCTTTCTTT. Translation gives CASSSGGATNTEAFF.

This clonotype was seen ten or more times. The rearrangement uses TRBV7-2 and TRBJ1-1; D remains unclear. This CDR3 is 14 amino acids long. Trimming removed 1 base from V and 1 base from J, with 7 bases in between. CDR1 and CDR2 (germline): SGHTA, FQGNSA. In DNA, the CDR3 is TGTGCCAGCAGCTTAGGATCGGAGAACACTGAAGCTTTCTTT. It is translated as CASSLGSENTEAFF.

As concerns this clonotype: This may arise from a read error, as a much more abundant clone is one base away. The chain has TRBV7-6 and TRBJ1-1; D is undetermined. Germline values: CDR1 SGHVS, CDR2 FNYEAQ. The CDR3 length is 12 residues. Trimming stripped 10 bases from V and 0 bases from J, with 9 bases between. CDR3 DNA sequence: TGTGCCACCAGGACGGTGAACACTGAAGCTTTCTTT. This translates into CATRTVNTEAFF.

This clonotype showed up just a few times. The chain employs TRBV3-1 and TRBJ2-1; 11 bases match TRBD2. The V segment lost 4 bases and the J segment 2 bases; nucleotides outside the gene matches: 16. The germline V gene encodes CDR1 LGHDT and CDR2 YNNKEL (reference sequence). CDR3 length: 20 amino acids. This CDR3 is CASSPRMGLAAQETYNEQFF. The CDR3 DNA sequence: TGTGCCAGCAGCCCCCGAATGGGACTAGCGGCGCAAGAGACCTACAATGAGCAGTTCTTC.

This clonotype was detected ten times or more. J is TRBJ2-3 and V is TRBV7-2; tentative D call: TRBD1 (6 bases). This CDR3 region has 15 residues. V lost 6 bases, J lost 2 bases, and 15 bases lay in between. Germline CDR1 and CDR2: SGHTA and FQGNSA. Written as DNA, the CDR3 is TGTGCCAGCAGTTTTGACAGGCCCGCCACAGATACGCAGTATTTT. Its protein is CASSFDRPATDTQYF.

Turning to this clonotype: A much larger clone is a single base away; this may be a read error. V usage is TRBV29-1 and J usage is TRBJ2-7, with TRBD1 matching 8 bases. The CDR3 is 12 residues long. CDR1 is SQVTM and CDR2 is ANQGSEA in the germline V gene. CDR3 region: CNVTGVGYEQYF. The DNA of the CDR3 is TGCAACGTGACAGGGGTGGGCTACGAGCAGTACTTC.

This clonotype was counted at least ten times. The chain combines TRBV29-1 with TRBJ1-3, with 7 bases lining up with TRBD1. The V segment lost 7 bases and the J segment 6 bases; nucleotides outside the gene matches: 9. The CDR3 runs to 13 residues. Germline values: CDR1 SQVTM, CDR2 ANQGSEA. CDR3 nucleotide sequence: TGCAGCGCGCACACAGGGGTTGAAAACACCATATATTTT. Its protein product is CSAHTGVENTIYF.

This clonotype has more than one count but fewer than ten. The rearrangement links TRBV11-2 to TRBJ2-2; tentative D call: TRBD1 (5 bases). The germline CDR1 and CDR2 sequences are SGHAT and FQNNGV. V shed 1 base and J shed 7 bases, with 7 bases lying between them. CDR3 length: 13 residues. CDR3 sequence reads: CASSLAGYGELFF. The CDR3 DNA follows: TGTGCCAGCAGCTTAGCAGGGTACGGGGAGCTGTTTTTT.

Turning to this clonotype: It may be a read error: a sequence one base away is much more abundant. The DNA of the CDR3 is TGTGCCAGCAGTTACAGGGCGAACTATGGCTACACCTTC. Protein sequence: CASSYRANYGYTF. The rearrangement uses TRBV6-5 and TRBJ1-2, with D uncertain. This CDR3 is 13 amino acids long. V lost 2 bases to trimming and J lost 2 bases, with 6 bases between them. CDR1 and CDR2 (germline): MNHEY, SVGAGI.

This clonotype is a singleton in its sample. The chain carries TRBV29-1 and TRBJ2-1; a possible D gene is TRBD1 (6 bases). Germline-derived CDR1 and CDR2 are SQVTM and ANQGSEA. Trimming cost V 1 base and J 5 bases, with 9 bases left between them. CDR3 length: 13 residues. This CDR3 is CSVEGSGDNEQFF. The CDR3 DNA is TGCAGCGTTGAAGGTTCAGGGGACAATGAGCAGTTCTTC.

This clonotype was seen at least ten times. The chain combines TRBV5-4 with TRBJ2-2; 8 bases fit TRBD2. After removal of 3 bases from V and 6 bases from J, the junction contained 7 bases not matched to a gene. The CDR3 spans 15 residues. Per the germline V gene, CDR1 is SGHNT and CDR2 is YYREEE (reference sequence). CDR3 loop: CASSWPGLGAGELFF. CDR3 DNA sequence: TGTGCCAGCAGCTGGCCGGGACTAGGAGCCGGGGAGCTGTTTTTT.